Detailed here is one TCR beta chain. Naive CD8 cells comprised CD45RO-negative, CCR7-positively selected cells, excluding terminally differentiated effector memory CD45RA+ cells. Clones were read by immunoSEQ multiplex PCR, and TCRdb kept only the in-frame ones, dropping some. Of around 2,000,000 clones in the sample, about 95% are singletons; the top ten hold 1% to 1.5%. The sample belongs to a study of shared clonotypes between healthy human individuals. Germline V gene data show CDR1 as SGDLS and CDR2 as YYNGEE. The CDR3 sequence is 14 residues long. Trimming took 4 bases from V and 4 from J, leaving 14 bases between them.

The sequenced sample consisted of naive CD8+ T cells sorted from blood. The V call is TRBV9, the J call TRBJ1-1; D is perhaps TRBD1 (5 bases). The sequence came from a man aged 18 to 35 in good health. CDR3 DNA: TGTGCCAGCAGCCTCAAGGCGGGGGGCACTGAAGCTTTCTTT. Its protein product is CASSLKAGGTEAFF. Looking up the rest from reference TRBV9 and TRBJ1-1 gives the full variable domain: DSGVTQTPKHLITATGQRVTLRCSPRSGDLSVYWYQQSLDQGLQFLIQYYNGEERAKGNILERFSAQQFPDLHSELNLSSLELGDSALYFCASSLKAGGTEAFFGQGTRLTVV.